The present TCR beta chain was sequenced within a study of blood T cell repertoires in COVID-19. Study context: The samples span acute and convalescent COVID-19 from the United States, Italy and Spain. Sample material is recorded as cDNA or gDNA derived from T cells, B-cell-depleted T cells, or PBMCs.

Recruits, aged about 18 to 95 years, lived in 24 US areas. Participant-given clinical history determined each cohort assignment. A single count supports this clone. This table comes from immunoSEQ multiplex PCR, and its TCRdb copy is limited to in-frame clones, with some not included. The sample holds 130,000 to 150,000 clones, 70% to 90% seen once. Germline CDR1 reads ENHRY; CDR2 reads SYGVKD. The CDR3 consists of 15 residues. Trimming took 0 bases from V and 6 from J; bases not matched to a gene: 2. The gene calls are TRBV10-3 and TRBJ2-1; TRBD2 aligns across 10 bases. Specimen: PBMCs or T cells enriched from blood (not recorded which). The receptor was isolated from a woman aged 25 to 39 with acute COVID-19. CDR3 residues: CAISESSSGSNEQFF. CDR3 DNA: TGTGCCATCAGTGAGTCGTCTAGCGGGAGCAATGAGCAGTTCTTC.